Described below is a single T cell receptor (beta chain) sequence and its context. Trimming removed 2 bases from V and 1 base from J; junction bases left unmatched: 3. This CDR3 is 15 amino acids long. Germline V lookup: CDR1 SGHTA, CDR2 FQGNSA. This entry is derived from a study of beta chain features in type 1 diabetes. The entirety of the isolated RNA underwent reverse transcription, so expressed TCRB transcripts were sequenced. Assay used: immunoSEQ multiplex PCR; TCRdb lists only in-frame clones, some missing. The data show a few hundred thousand clones, with around 13% seen just once and around 0.015% held by the top ten.

The clonotype was recovered from a man aged 18 to 35 in good health. The specimen was naive CD4+ T cells from blood. This sequence joins TRBV7-2 and TRBJ2-7; 9 bases map to TRBD1. CDR3 coding DNA: TGTGCCAGCAGCTTACCGGGACAGGGATCCTACGAGCAGTACTTC. Translated, it gives CASSLPGQGSYEQYF.